Following are 13 T cell receptor beta chains from one sample sequenced in a study of T cell changes during pregnancy in multiple sclerosis. Clones were sequenced by immunoSEQ multiplex PCR, and TCRdb holds only the in-frame ones, with some missing. The sample lists some 95,000 clones, about 92% occurring once. The source was peripheral blood, collected in the first trimester of pregnancy. Every receptor here comes from a female donor with multiple sclerosis, enrolled in a pregnancy study.

This chain connects TRBV28 to TRBJ1-2; 10 nucleotides align to TRBD1. CDR3 size: 13 residues. CDR1 is MDHEN and CDR2 is SYDVKM in the germline V gene. The ends lost 7 bases at V and 8 bases at J; junction bases unmatched: 7. The CDR3 nucleotides are TGTGCCAGCACCCTGGGACAGGGGTACGGCTACACCTTC. This encodes CASTLGQGYGYTF.

This clone was seen just once. Other DNA sequences in the same sample also yield this CDR3. V and J are TRBV5-1 and TRBJ2-3, with 10 nucleotides matching TRBD2. The CDR3 runs 15 residues. The trim removed 5 bases at V and 6 bases at J, leaving 9 bases unmatched. Germline V CDR1 and CDR2: SGHRS, YFSETQ. The CDR3 region is CASRVAGGPGDTQYF. CDR3 DNA: TGCGCCAGCAGGGTAGCGGGAGGCCCAGGGGATACGCAGTATTTT.

The table lists this clone with a count of one. The chain employs TRBV4-1 and TRBJ2-1, with 7 bases identical to TRBD1. The V gene end was trimmed by 4 bases and the J gene end by 1 base; junction bases not matched to a gene: 13. This CDR3 comprises 18 residues. CDR1 MGHRA and CDR2 YSYEKL come from the germline V gene. CDR3 sequence (DNA): TGCGCCAGCAGCCTCCCGGCAGGGGACAGCCTTTCCTACAATGAGCAGTTCTTC. Residues: CASSLPAGDSLSYNEQFF.

This chain links TRBV6-6 with TRBJ1-3; D might be TRBD1 (6 bases). Germline values: CDR1 MNHNY, CDR2 SVGAGI (reference sequence). CDR3 length: 15 amino acids. V was shortened by 1 base and J by 5 bases, with 12 bases between the two germline ends. This chain's CDR3 is CASSYLQGQRNTIYF. The DNA of the CDR3 is TGTGCCAGCAGTTACTTACAAGGACAGCGAAACACCATATATTTT.

The V call is TRBV6-6, the J call TRBJ1-2, with TRBD1 matching over 8 bases. Germline V gene lookup returns CDR1 MNHNY and CDR2 SVGAGI (reference sequence). V dropped 6 bases and J dropped 9; count of bases not matched to a gene: 9. This CDR3 is built from 13 residues. The CDR3 spells CASRAGTGYSYTF. CDR3 DNA sequence: TGTGCCAGCAGAGCCGGGACAGGATATAGCTACACCTTC.

The chain has TRBV5-1 and TRBJ2-6; D is ambiguous. CDR1 SGHRS and CDR2 YFSETQ come from the germline V gene. Trimming stripped 5 bases from V and 0 bases from J, with 18 bases between. CDR3 size: 18 residues. The CDR3 DNA sequence: TGCGCCAGCAGTTTCGACAATGGTTTCGCCTCTGGGGCCAACGTCCTGACTTTC. Amino acids: CASSFDNGFASGANVLTF. Filled out from reference TRBV5-1 and TRBJ2-6, the complete variable domain reads KAGVTQTPRYLIKTRGQQVTLSCSPISGHRSVSWYQQTPGQGLQFLFEYFSETQRNKGNFPGRFSGRQFSNSRSEMNVSTLELGDSALYLCASSFDNGFASGANVLTFGAGSRLTVL.

The chain links TRBV6-5 to TRBJ1-2, with a weak D call TRBD1 (6 bases). V was shortened by 5 bases and J by 6 bases, with 13 bases between the two germline ends. This CDR3 region has 13 residues. In germline, CDR1 is MNHEY, CDR2 SVGAGI. CDR3 nucleotides: TGTGCCAGCAGTCTCAGGGGTACCGATGGCTACACCTTC. This codes for CASSLRGTDGYTF.

The sample holds many counts of this clone. This chain links TRBV9 with TRBJ1-4; the D gene is possibly TRBD1 (5 bases). Trimming took 3 bases from V and 5 from J, leaving 11 bases between them. Germline V lookup: CDR1 SGDLS, CDR2 YYNGEE. The CDR3 covers 14 residues. The CDR3 loop is CASSEQVGNEKLFF. CDR3 bases: TGTGCCAGCAGCGAACAGGTGGGGAATGAAAAACTGTTTTTT. Filled out from reference TRBV9 and TRBJ1-4, the complete variable domain reads DSGVTQTPKHLITATGQRVTLRCSPRSGDLSVYWYQQSLDQGLQFLIQYYNGEERAKGNILERFSAQQFPDLHSELNLSSLELGDSALYFCASSEQVGNEKLFFGSGTQLSVL.

V is TRBV6-5 and J is TRBJ1-6; D ambiguous. Germline V gene sequence: CDR1 MNHEY, CDR2 SVGAGI. The CDR3 is made up of 16 amino acids. Trimming removed 2 bases from V and 9 bases from J, with 17 bases in between. In nucleotides, the CDR3 is TGTGCCAGCAGTTACGGAACGGGAACCGGGAGTTCACCCCTCCACTTT. It codes for CASSYGTGTGSSPLHF.

The J gene is TRBJ2-1, the V gene TRBV7-9; no clear D gene. CDR3 length: 11 residues. V was pared by 1 base and J by 12 bases, with 7 bases between. The germline CDR1 and CDR2 sequences are SEHNR and FQNEAQ (reference sequence). This CDR3 reads CASSLVLGQFF. CDR3 DNA: TGTGCCAGCAGCTTAGTGCTAGGGCAGTTCTTC.

The chain joins TRBV19 to TRBJ2-2; 7 bases are shared with TRBD1. The CDR3 has 12 amino acids. The germline gives CDR1 LNHDA, CDR2 SQIVND (reference sequence). The J segment lost 4 bases and the V segment lost 7 bases, leaving 0 bases of the junction unmatched. For the CDR3, the DNA is TGTGCCAGTACAGGGGGCACCGGGGAGCTGTTTTTT. Protein: CASTGGTGELFF.

This chain connects TRBV27 to TRBJ2-7; D is uncertain. Looked up from germline, CDR1 is MNHEY and CDR2 is SMNVEV (reference sequence). V lost 5 bases and J lost 1, with 12 bases in between. The CDR3 totals 14 residues. The CDR3 coding sequence is TGTGCCAGCAGTCCCTTCGCCGGTTCCTACGAGCAGTACTTC. Encoded protein: CASSPFAGSYEQYF.

V usage is TRBV27 and J usage is TRBJ2-3, with 10 bases that match TRBD2. J lost 1 base, V lost 4 bases, and 2 bases had no gene match. Germline assignment: CDR1 MNHEY and CDR2 SMNVEV (reference sequence). The CDR3 sequence is 15 residues long. CDR3: CASSSGLAGTDTQYF. The CDR3 DNA follows: TGTGCCAGCAGTTCCGGACTAGCGGGCACAGATACGCAGTATTTT.